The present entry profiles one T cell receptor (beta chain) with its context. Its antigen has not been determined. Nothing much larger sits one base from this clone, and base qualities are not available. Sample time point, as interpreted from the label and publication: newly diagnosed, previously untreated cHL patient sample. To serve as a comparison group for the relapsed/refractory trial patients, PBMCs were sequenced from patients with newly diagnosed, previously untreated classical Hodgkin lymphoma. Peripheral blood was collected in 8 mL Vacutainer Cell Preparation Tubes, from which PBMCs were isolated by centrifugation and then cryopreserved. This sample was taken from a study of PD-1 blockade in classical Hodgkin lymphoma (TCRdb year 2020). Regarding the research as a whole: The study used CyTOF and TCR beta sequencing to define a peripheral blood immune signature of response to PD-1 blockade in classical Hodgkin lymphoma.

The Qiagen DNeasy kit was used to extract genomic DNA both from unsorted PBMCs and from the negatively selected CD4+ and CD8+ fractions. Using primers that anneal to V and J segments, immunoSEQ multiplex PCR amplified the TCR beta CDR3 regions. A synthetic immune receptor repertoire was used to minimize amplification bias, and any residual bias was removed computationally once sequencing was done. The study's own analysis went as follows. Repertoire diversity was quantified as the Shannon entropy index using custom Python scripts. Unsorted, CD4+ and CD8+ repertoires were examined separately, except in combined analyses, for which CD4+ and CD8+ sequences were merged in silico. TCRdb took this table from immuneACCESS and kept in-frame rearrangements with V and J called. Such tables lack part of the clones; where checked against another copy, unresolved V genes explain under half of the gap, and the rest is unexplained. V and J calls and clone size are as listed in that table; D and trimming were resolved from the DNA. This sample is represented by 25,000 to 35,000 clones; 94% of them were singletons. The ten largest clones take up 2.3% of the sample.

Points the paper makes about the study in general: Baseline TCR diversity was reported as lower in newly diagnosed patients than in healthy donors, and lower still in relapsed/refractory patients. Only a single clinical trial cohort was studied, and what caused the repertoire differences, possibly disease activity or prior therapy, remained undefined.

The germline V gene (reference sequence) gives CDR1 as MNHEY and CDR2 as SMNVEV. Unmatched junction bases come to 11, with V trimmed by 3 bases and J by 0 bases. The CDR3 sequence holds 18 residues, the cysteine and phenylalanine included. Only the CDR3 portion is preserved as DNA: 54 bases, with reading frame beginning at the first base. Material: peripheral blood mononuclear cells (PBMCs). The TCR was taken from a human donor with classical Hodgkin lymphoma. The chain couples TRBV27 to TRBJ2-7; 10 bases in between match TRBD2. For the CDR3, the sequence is CASSFPTSGSLSSYEQYF. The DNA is TGTGCCAGCAGTTTCCCGACTAGCGGGTCTTTAAGCTCCTACGAGCAGTACTTC.